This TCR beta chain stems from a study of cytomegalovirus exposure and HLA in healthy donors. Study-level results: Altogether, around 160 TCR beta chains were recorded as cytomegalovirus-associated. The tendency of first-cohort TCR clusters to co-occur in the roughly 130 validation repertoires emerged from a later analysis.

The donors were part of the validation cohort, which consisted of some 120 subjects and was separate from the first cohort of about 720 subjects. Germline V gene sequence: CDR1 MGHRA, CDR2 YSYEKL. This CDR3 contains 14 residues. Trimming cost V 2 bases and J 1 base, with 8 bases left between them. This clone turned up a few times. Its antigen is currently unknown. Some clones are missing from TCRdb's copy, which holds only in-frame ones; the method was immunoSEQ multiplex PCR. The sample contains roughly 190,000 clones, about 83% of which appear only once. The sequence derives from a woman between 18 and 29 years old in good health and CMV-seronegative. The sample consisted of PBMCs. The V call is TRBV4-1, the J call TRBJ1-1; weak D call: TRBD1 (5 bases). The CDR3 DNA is TGCGCCAGCAGCCAAACCACAGGGAACACTGAAGCTTTCTTT. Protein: CASSQTTGNTEAFF.